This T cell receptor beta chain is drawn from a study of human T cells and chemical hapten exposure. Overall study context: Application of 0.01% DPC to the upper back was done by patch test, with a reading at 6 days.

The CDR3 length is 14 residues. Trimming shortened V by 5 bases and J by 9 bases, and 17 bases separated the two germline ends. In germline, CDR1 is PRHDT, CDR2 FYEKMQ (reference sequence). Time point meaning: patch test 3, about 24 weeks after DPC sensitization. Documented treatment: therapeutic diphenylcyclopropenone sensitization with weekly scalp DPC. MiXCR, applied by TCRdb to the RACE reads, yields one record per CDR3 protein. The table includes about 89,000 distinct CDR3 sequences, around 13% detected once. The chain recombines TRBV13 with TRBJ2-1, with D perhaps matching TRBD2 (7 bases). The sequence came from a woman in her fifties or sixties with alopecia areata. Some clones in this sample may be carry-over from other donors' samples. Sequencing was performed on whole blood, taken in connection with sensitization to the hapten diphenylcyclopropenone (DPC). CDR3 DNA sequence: TGTGCCAGCAGCCGACCAGGGGAGGGCGTTGAGCAGTTCTTC. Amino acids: CASSRPGEGVEQFF.